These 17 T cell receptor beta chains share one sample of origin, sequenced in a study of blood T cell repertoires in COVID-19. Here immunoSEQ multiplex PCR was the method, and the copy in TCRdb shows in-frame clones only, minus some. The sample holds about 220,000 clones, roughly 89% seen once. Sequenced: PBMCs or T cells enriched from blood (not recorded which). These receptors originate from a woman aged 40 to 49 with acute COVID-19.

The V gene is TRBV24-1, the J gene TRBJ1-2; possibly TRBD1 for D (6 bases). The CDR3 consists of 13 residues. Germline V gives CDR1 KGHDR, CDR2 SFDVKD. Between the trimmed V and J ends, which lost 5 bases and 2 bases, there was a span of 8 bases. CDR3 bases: TGTGCCACCAGTGCAGGGGCCAACTATGGCTACACCTTC. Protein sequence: CATSAGANYGYTF.

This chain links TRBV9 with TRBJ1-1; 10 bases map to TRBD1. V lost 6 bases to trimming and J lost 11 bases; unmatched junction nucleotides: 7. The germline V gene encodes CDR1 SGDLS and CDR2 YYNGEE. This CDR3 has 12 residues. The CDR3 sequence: CASIPGQGFAFF. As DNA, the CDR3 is TGTGCCAGCATTCCGGGACAGGGGTTCGCTTTCTTT. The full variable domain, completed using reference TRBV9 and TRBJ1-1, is DSGVTQTPKHLITATGQRVTLRCSPRSGDLSVYWYQQSLDQGLQFLIQYYNGEERAKGNILERFSAQQFPDLHSELNLSSLELGDSALYFCASIPGQGFAFFGQGTRLTVV.

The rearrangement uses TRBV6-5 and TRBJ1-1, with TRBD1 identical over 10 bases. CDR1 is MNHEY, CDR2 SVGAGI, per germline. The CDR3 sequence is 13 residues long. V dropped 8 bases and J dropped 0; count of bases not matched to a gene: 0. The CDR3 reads CASGTGVNTEAFF. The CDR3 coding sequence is TGTGCCAGCGGGACAGGGGTGAACACTGAAGCTTTCTTT.

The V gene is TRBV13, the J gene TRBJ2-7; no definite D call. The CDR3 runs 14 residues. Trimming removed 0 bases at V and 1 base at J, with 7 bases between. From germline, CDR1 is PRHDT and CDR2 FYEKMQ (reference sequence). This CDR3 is CASSLGGSSYEQYF. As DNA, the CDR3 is TGTGCCAGCAGCTTAGGGGGCAGTTCCTACGAGCAGTACTTC.

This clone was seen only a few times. The CDR3 is CASSLGGATSYGYTF. The DNA for the CDR3 is TGTGCCAGCAGCCTTGGGGGGGCTACATCCTATGGCTACACCTTC. V usage is TRBV7-9 and J usage is TRBJ1-2, with D perhaps matching TRBD1 (6 bases). CDR1 SEHNR and CDR2 FQNEAQ come from the germline V gene (reference sequence). Trimming shortened V by 5 bases and J by 4 bases, and 17 bases separated the two germline ends. The CDR3 runs to 15 residues.

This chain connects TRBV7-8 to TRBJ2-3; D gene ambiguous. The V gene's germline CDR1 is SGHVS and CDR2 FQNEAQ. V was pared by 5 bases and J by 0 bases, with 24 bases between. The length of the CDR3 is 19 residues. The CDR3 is CASSTSGSLDIGSTDTQYF. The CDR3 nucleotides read TGTGCCAGCAGCACATCCGGGTCCCTAGATATAGGTAGCACAGATACGCAGTATTTT.

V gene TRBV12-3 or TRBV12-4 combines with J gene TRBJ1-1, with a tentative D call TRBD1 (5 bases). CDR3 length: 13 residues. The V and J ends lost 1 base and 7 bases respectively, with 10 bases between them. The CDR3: CASSLGQMREAFF. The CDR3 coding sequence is TGTGCCAGCAGTTTAGGACAGATGCGTGAAGCTTTCTTT.

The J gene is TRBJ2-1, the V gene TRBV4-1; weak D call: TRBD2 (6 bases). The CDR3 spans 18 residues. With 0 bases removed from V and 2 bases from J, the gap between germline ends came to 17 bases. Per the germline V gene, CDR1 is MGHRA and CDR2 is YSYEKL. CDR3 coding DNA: TGCGCCAGCAGCCAAGATCCCCGGGGGAGTTCTACCTACAATGAGCAGTTCTTC. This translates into CASSQDPRGSSTYNEQFF.

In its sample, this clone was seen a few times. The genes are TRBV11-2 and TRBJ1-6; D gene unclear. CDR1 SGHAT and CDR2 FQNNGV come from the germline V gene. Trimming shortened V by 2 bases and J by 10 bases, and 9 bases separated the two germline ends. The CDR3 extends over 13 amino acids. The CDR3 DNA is TGTGCCAGCAGCTTAAAGGTGGGCTCACCCCTCCACTTT. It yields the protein CASSLKVGSPLHF.

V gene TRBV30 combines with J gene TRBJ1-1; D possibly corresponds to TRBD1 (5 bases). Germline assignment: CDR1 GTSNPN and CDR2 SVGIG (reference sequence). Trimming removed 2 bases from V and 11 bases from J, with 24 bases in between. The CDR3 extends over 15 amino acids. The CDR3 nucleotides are TGTGCCTGGAGTCAGGGTATTGGGATTAGGCTTAATGCTTTCTTT. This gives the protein CAWSQGIGIRLNAFF.

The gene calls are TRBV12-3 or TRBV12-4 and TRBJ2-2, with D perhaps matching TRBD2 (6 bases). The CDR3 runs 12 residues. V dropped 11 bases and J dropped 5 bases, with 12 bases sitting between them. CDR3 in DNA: TGTGCCCTTGGGGGGAGGACCGGGGAGCTGTTTTTT. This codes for CALGGRTGELFF.

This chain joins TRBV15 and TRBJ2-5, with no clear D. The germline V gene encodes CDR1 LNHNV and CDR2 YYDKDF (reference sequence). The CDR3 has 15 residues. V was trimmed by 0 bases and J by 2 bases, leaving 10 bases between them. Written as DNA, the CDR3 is TGTGCCACCAGCAGAGATTCGGGTAGTCAAGAGACCCAGTACTTC. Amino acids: CATSRDSGSQETQYF.

The CDR3 spells CASSEEIPSNNSPLHF. CDR3 bases: TGTGCCAGCAGTGAAGAGATTCCTAGTAATAATTCACCCCTCCACTTT. The V and J genes are TRBV2 and TRBJ1-6; D unclear. The CDR3 runs 16 residues. Germline-derived CDR1 and CDR2 are SNHLY and FYNNEI. V was clipped by 1 base and J by 5 bases, with 12 bases between them.

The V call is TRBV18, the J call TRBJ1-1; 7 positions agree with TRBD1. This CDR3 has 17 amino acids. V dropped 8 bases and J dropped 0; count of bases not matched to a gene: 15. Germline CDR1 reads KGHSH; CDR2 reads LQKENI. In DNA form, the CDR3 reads TGTGCCAGCCTAAGGGACAGTTTATCAACCGTGAACACTGAAGCTTTCTTT. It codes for CASLRDSLSTVNTEAFF. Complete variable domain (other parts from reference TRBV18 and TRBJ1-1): NAGVMQNPRHLVRRRGQEARLRCSPMKGHSHVYWYRQLPEEGLKFMVYLQKENIIDESGMPKERFSAEFPKEGPSILRIQQVVRGDSAAYFCASLRDSLSTVNTEAFFGQGTRLTVV.

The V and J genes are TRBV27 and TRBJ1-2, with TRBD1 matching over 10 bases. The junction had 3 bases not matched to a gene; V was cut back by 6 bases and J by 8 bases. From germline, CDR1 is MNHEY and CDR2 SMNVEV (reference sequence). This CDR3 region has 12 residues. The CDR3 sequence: CASRRDRGGYTF. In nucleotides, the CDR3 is TGTGCCAGCAGGCGGGACAGGGGCGGCTACACCTTC.

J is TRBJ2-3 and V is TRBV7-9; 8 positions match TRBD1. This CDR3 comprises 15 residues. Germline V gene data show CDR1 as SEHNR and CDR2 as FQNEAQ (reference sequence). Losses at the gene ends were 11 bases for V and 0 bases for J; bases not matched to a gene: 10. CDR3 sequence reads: CAGVSQGASTDTQYF. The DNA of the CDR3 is TGTGCCGGGGTGTCCCAGGGGGCGAGCACAGATACGCAGTATTTT.

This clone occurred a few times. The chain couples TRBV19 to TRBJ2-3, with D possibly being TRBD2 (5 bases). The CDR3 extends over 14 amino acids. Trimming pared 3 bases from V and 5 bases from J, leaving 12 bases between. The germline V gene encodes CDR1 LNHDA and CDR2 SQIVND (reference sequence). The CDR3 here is CASSMGAWGDTQYF. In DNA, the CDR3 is TGTGCCAGTAGTATGGGAGCGTGGGGAGATACGCAGTATTTT.